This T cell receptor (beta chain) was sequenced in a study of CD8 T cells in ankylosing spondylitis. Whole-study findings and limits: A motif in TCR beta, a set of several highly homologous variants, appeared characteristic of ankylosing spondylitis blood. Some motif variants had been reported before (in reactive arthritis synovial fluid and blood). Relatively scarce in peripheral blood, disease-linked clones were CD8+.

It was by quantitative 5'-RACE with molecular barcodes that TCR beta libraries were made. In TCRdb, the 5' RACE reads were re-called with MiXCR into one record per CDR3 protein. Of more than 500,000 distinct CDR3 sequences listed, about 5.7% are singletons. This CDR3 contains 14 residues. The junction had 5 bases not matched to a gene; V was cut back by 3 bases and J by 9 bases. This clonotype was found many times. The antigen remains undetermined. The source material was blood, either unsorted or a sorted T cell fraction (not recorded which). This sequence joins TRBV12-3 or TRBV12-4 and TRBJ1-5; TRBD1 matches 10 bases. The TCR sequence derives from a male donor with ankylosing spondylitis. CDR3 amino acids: CASSFRQGARPQHF. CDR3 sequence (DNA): TGTGCCAGCAGTTTCAGACAGGGGGCCAGGCCCCAGCATTTT.